The clone carrying this TCR beta chain was picked up many times. The antigen is unknown. Patients sequenced had flow cytometry evidence of CD8+CD57+ cell expansion. Every patient was diagnosed with severe acquired aplastic anemia. This sample was taken from a study of CD8+CD57+ T cells in acquired aplastic anemia. Study-wide results and limits: Patients and controls had in common 25 to 30 CD8+ CDR3 sequences.

According to the study, genomic DNA was the template for TCR beta VDJ and CDR3 profiling. TCRdb redid the calling of the reads with MiXCR, one entry per CDR3 protein. This sample has about 160,000 distinct CDR3 sequences, with 47% found just once. This TCR derives from a human donor with aplastic anemia. The specimen was sorted CD4+, CD8+, or CD8+CD57+ T cells (not recorded which) from PBMCs.

The CDR3 region is CASSLEGMSGNTIYF. The DNA for the CDR3 is TGTGCCAGCAGCTTAGAGGGGATGAGTGGAAACACCATATATTTT. The chain links TRBV7-3 to TRBJ1-3, with a weak D call TRBD1 (5 bases). Germline V lookup: CDR1 SGHTA, CDR2 FQGTGA. The CDR3 covers 15 residues. V was shortened by 2 bases and J by 3 bases, with 11 bases between the two germline ends.